This T cell receptor (beta chain) was identified in a study of CD8 T cells in Susac syndrome. Sequencing of TCR beta was performed on blood CD8+ T cells and on blood CD4+ T cells. TEMRA cells underwent FACS enrichment and CD8+ and CD4+ T cells underwent negative isolation. Trimming took off 7 bases at V and 0 bases at J, with 22 bases between the two ends. This CDR3 contains 17 residues. Germline V lookup: CDR1 SEHNR, CDR2 FQNEAQ (reference sequence). RNA was extracted with the RNeasy kit, and a quantity of roughly 0.5 to 1 ug was reverse transcribed using random hexamers. The TCR beta CDR3 was amplified by immunoSEQ multiplex PCR across 54 Vbeta, 13 Jbeta. In TCRdb, the immunoSEQ multiplex PCR reads were re-called with MiXCR into one record per CDR3 protein. The repertoire has some 190,000 distinct CDR3 sequences, approximately 95% of them found once; the top ten carry 0.08% to 0.11%.

V is TRBV7-9 and J is TRBJ2-7, with a weak D call TRBD1 (6 bases). This TCR was recovered from a human donor in good health. Sequencing was carried out using CD4+ T cells from PBMCs. DNA for the CDR3: TGTGCCAGCAAGCCGCCGGTTTGGACAGCTCCCTCCTACGAGCAGTACTTC. The encoded protein is CASKPPVWTAPSYEQYF.